This record concerns one TCR beta chain sequence. Its antigen remains unknown. This sample's time point: blood 2 weeks post-SBRT. Treatment defined: 15 Gy SBRT to primary tumor, nephrectomy 4 weeks later. Radiation-treated patients gave blood at baseline, week 2 and week 4. These data come from a study of radiation and T cells in renal cell carcinoma. The study, taken as a whole, reports: No pretreatment tumor biopsies were available for baseline clonotypes. In blood, top tumor clones expanded by 2 weeks, shrinking by 4.

Per the germline V gene, CDR1 is SGHAT and CDR2 is FQNNGV. The CDR3 spans 12 residues. The V gene lost 3 bases and the J gene lost 6 bases, with 8 bases spanning the gap. The method was immunoSEQ multiplex PCR; TCRdb's version includes in-frame clones alone and lacks a portion of them. The sample yields roughly 150,000 clones, over 80% seen once. Source: blood, taken from a patient whose treatment included radiotherapy and nephrectomy. The TCR sequence derives from a woman aged 45-59 years with renal cell carcinoma. The V call is TRBV11-2, the J call TRBJ2-5; D is uncertain. The CDR3 reads CASSLDPQTQYF. CDR3 DNA sequence: TGTGCCAGCAGCTTGGACCCCCAGACCCAGTACTTC.